The next 11 T cell receptor beta chains were all read from a single sample in a study of blood T cells in healthy people across ages. Sample-barcoded 5' priming and a J-beta primer mix drove a second PCR of roughly 6 to 12 cycles. TCRdb re-called the 5' RACE reads through MiXCR, storing one row per CDR3 protein. The table includes 550,000 to 700,000 distinct CDR3 sequences, 27% detected once. Sequenced: blood. Source of these receptors: an older woman in good health.

The chain uses TRBV5-1 and TRBJ1-2; D gene ambiguous. Germline V gene sequence: CDR1 SGHRS, CDR2 YFSETQ. This CDR3 spans 14 amino acids. Trimming left V 4 bases short and J 5 bases short, with 15 bases between. Here the CDR3 DNA reads TGCGCCAGCAGCCTCTCGGACGGACTTTATGGCTACACCTTC. Amino acids: CASSLSDGLYGYTF. Supplemented by reference TRBV5-1 and TRBJ1-2, the full variable domain reads KAGVTQTPRYLIKTRGQQVTLSCSPISGHRSVSWYQQTPGQGLQFLFEYFSETQRNKGNFPGRFSGRQFSNSRSEMNVSTLELGDSALYLCASSLSDGLYGYTFGSGTRLTVV.

V usage is TRBV7-2 and J usage is TRBJ1-2; D unclear. The V and J ends lost 4 bases and 8 bases respectively, with 14 bases between them. The germline CDR1 and CDR2 sequences are SGHTA and FQGNSA. The CDR3 consists of 13 residues. The CDR3 loop reads CASSSGLPGGYTF. The CDR3 DNA sequence: TGTGCCAGCAGCTCCGGGCTCCCCGGAGGCTACACCTTC.

This clonotype has only a few counts. The chain employs TRBV7-2 and TRBJ2-5; D unclear. The better agreement between TRBJ2-7 and the DNA end casts doubt on the J call. Germline V CDR1 and CDR2: SGHTA, FQGNSA. This CDR3 has 14 residues. DNA for the CDR3: TGTGCCAGCAGCTTGGACCCCCAGGCCTACGAGCAGTACTTC. Translating it yields CASSLDPQAYEQYF.

The chain uses TRBV24-1 and TRBJ2-2, with TRBD1 matching 8 bases. J lost 4 bases, V lost 3 bases, and 12 bases had no gene match. CDR1 is KGHDR and CDR2 is SFDVKD in the germline V gene. This CDR3 contains 18 residues. CDR3 region: CATSDPLFRGTGTGELFF. DNA for the CDR3: TGTGCCACCAGTGATCCCCTCTTCCGAGGGACAGGCACCGGGGAGCTGTTTTTT.

The chain is built from TRBV20-1 and TRBJ1-2, with TRBD1 matching over 7 bases. This CDR3 spans 14 amino acids. Germline V CDR1 and CDR2: DFQATT, SNEGSKA (reference sequence). J was trimmed by 4 bases and V by 6 bases; bases with no gene match: 11. CDR3 in amino acids: CSAMAQGQGYGYTF. CDR3 sequence (DNA): TGCAGTGCCATGGCACAGGGGCAGGGCTATGGCTACACCTTC.

This clonotype showed up just a few times. This chain's CDR3 is CSAQRGLTDTQYF. The CDR3 DNA reads TGCAGTGCACAGCGGGGGCTCACAGATACGCAGTATTTT. The chain combines TRBV20-1 with TRBJ2-3, with 8 bases lining up with TRBD2. V trimming: 6 bases; J trimming: 2 bases; junction bases outside the gene matches: 4. CDR1 DFQATT and CDR2 SNEGSKA come from the germline V gene (reference sequence). The CDR3 has 13 amino acids.

This clonotype appeared a few times. The chain uses TRBV7-2 and TRBJ2-1; TRBD1 is a possible D gene (6 bases). This CDR3 has 13 residues. V dropped 0 bases and J dropped 7 bases, with 7 bases sitting between them. Looked up from germline, CDR1 is SGHTA and CDR2 is FQGNSA. The CDR3 region has the DNA TGTGCCAGCAGCTTAGCTAGGGGGAATGAGCAGTTCTTC. Translated, it gives CASSLARGNEQFF. Variable domain in full (rest from reference TRBV7-2 and TRBJ2-1): GAGVSQSPSNKVTEKGKDVELRCDPISGHTALYWYRQSLGQGLEFLIYFQGNSAPDKSGLPSDRFSAERTGGSVSTLTIQRTQQEDSAVYLCASSLARGNEQFFGPGTRLTVL.

This clonotype was counted a few times. J is TRBJ2-5 and V is TRBV5-6; 7 bases agree with TRBD1. The ends lost 3 bases at V and 2 bases at J; junction bases unmatched: 13. This CDR3 spans 17 amino acids. Per germline, CDR1 SGHDT and CDR2 YYEEEE. The CDR3 coding sequence is TGTGCCAGCAGCTACAGGGGATTGGGCCGGATTCAAGAGACCCAGTACTTC. Amino acid sequence: CASSYRGLGRIQETQYF.

This clonotype was detected once. The V and J genes are TRBV20-1 and TRBJ1-2, with D perhaps TRBD1 (5 bases). Trimming removed 6 bases at V and 1 base at J, with 12 bases between. The CDR3 loop spans 13 amino acids. Germline lookup yields CDR1 DFQATT and CDR2 SNEGSKA (reference sequence). The CDR3 loop reads CSAPEGINYGYTF. The CDR3 DNA follows: TGCAGTGCCCCAGAGGGGATTAACTATGGCTACACCTTC.

The V gene is TRBV20-1, the J gene TRBJ1-3, with 7 nucleotides matching TRBD1. CDR3 length: 13 residues. Trimming at V came to 6 bases and at J to 4 bases, leaving 6 bases not matched to a gene. Germline CDR1 DFQATT, CDR2 SNEGSKA (reference sequence). CDR3 region: CSATRDRGNTIYF. The CDR3 nucleotides are TGCAGTGCCACCCGGGACAGAGGAAACACCATATATTTT.

The genes are TRBV5-1 and TRBJ2-1; TRBD2 matches 10 bases. The germline V gene encodes CDR1 SGHRS and CDR2 YFSETQ. V lost 0 bases, J lost 8 bases, and 5 bases stayed unmatched. This CDR3 comprises 15 residues. CDR3: CASSLVTSGADEQFF. CDR3 in DNA: TGCGCCAGCAGCTTGGTAACTAGCGGGGCCGATGAGCAGTTCTTC.